This is a list of T cell receptor beta chains from one sample in a study of follicular helper T cells after annual influenza vaccination. Clones were read by immunoSEQ multiplex PCR, and TCRdb kept only the in-frame ones, dropping some. The data show under 15,000 clones, around 80% seen once. This specimen consisted of CXCR5+ CD38- circulating T follicular helper cells from blood, obtained on the day of influenza vaccination. These TCRs come from an adult who received the influenza vaccine. The CDR3 runs from the conserved cysteine through the conserved F or W. The D gene is left open where the match is weak. Size tells how often a clone was seen (once, few, many) or the class of an expanded clone, and some rows leave it out.

d_gene: NA
j_gene: TRBJ1-4
abundance: NA
v_gene: TRBV19
CDR3nt: TGTGCCAGTAGCACGAGACAACTCGGGAGTGAAAAACTGTTTTTT
CDR3aa: CASSTRQLGSEKLFF

d_gene: NA
j_gene: TRBJ2-1
abundance: NA
v_gene: TRBV10-3
CDR3nt: TGTGCCATCAGATTGACAAGCAGCGCCGATGAGCAGTTCTTC
CDR3aa: CAIRLTSSADEQFF

d_gene: TRBD1
j_gene: TRBJ2-2
abundance: NA
v_gene: TRBV18
CDR3nt: TGTGCCAGCTCACCGCGTGACAGGGGGTACACCGGGGAGCTGTTTTTT
CDR3aa: CASSPRDRGYTGELFF

d_gene: NA
j_gene: TRBJ1-1
abundance: NA
v_gene: TRBV7-8
CDR3nt: TGTGCCAGCAGCTTGGACCGTCTGGAAGCTTTCTTT
CDR3aa: CASSLDRLEAFF

d_gene: TRBD1
j_gene: TRBJ1-6
abundance: NA
v_gene: TRBV19
CDR3nt: TGTGCCAGTGGGGACAGGGGGAGTTCACCCCTCCACTTT
CDR3aa: CASGDRGSSPLHF

d_gene: TRBD1
j_gene: TRBJ1-1
abundance: NA
v_gene: TRBV7-8
CDR3nt: TGTGCCAGCAGCTCCTGGACAGGGAGAGCTTTCTTT
CDR3aa: CASSSWTGRAFF

d_gene: TRBD1
j_gene: TRBJ2-1
abundance: once
v_gene: TRBV2
CDR3nt: TGTGCCAGCAGTGGGGCAGGACAGGCGCACAATGAGCAGTTCTTC
CDR3aa: CASSGAGQAHNEQFF

d_gene: TRBD2
j_gene: TRBJ2-3
abundance: NA
v_gene: TRBV7-8
CDR3nt: TGTGCCAGCAGCCACACTAGCGGGGGGTGGTCGGATACGCAGTATTTT
CDR3aa: CASSHTSGGWSDTQYF

d_gene: NA
j_gene: TRBJ1-6
abundance: few
v_gene: TRBV11-2
CDR3nt: TGTGCCAGCAGCTTAAGGGGGAGCTCCTATAATTCACCCCTCCACTTT
CDR3aa: CASSLRGSSYNSPLHF

d_gene: NA
j_gene: TRBJ2-3
abundance: once
v_gene: TRBV19
CDR3nt: TGTGCCAGTAGTGAACCAGGGGGGGGAGATACGCAGTATTTT
CDR3aa: CASSEPGGGDTQYF

d_gene: NA
j_gene: TRBJ2-4
abundance: NA
v_gene: TRBV19
CDR3nt: TGTGCCAGTAAGGGTGGGGACATTGTTTCCAAAAACATTCAGTACTTC
CDR3aa: CASKGGDIVSKNIQYF

d_gene: NA
j_gene: TRBJ2-7
abundance: NA
v_gene: TRBV6-6
CDR3nt: TGTGCCAGCAGTTACGGACGAGGCTACGAGCAGTACTTC
CDR3aa: CASSYGRGYEQYF

d_gene: TRBD1
j_gene: TRBJ2-3
abundance: NA
v_gene: TRBV10-1
CDR3nt: TGCGCCACCCAGGGGGCTGGTACAGATACGCAGTATTTT
CDR3aa: CATQGAGTDTQYF

d_gene: TRBD2
j_gene: TRBJ2-5
abundance: few
v_gene: TRBV18
CDR3nt: TGTGCCAGCTCACCTGGACTAGGTGAGACCCAGTACTTC
CDR3aa: CASSPGLGETQYF

d_gene: NA
j_gene: TRBJ1-4
abundance: NA
v_gene: TRBV2
CDR3nt: TGTGCCAGCAGTGGGACCGCGGAGAATGAAAAACTGTTTTTT
CDR3aa: CASSGTAENEKLFF

d_gene: NA
j_gene: TRBJ1-2
abundance: NA
v_gene: TRBV6-5
CDR3nt: TGTGCCAGCAACGCCGGGACGAGCTATGGCTACACCTTC
CDR3aa: CASNAGTSYGYTF

d_gene: NA
j_gene: TRBJ2-1
abundance: NA
v_gene: TRBV10-1
CDR3nt: TGCGCCAGCAGTGAAATGAGGCTGGGCGGGATTTTTGATGAGCAGTTCTTC
CDR3aa: CASSEMRLGGIFDEQFF

d_gene: NA
j_gene: TRBJ2-5
abundance: once
v_gene: TRBV7-2
CDR3nt: TGTGCCAGCAGCCCGAGCAGGGGATGGGAGACCCAGTACTTC
CDR3aa: CASSPSRGWETQYF

d_gene: NA
j_gene: TRBJ2-2
abundance: NA
v_gene: TRBV9
CDR3nt: TGTGCCAGCAGCGTAAGAGGAGACGGAGACACCGGGGAGCTGTTTTTT
CDR3aa: CASSVRGDGDTGELFF

d_gene: NA
j_gene: TRBJ1-5
abundance: NA
v_gene: TRBV10-3
CDR3nt: TGTGCCATCAGTAAAGCAGGGGGCAATCAGCCCCAGCATTTT
CDR3aa: CAISKAGGNQPQHF

d_gene: NA
j_gene: TRBJ2-5
abundance: NA
v_gene: TRBV10-3
CDR3nt: TGTGCCATCGGCGACAGTCAAGAGACCCAGTACTTC
CDR3aa: CAIGDSQETQYF

d_gene: TRBD1
j_gene: TRBJ2-3
abundance: NA
v_gene: TRBV19
CDR3nt: TGTGCCAGTAGTACAAGTCCCCACCGGGACAGGGACACAGATACGCAGTATTTT
CDR3aa: CASSTSPHRDRDTDTQYF

d_gene: NA
j_gene: TRBJ2-5
abundance: NA
v_gene: TRBV6-1
CDR3nt: TGTGCCAGCAATACAGGATTGAGAGGGACCCAGTACTTC
CDR3aa: CASNTGLRGTQYF

d_gene: TRBD1
j_gene: TRBJ2-7
abundance: NA
v_gene: TRBV19
CDR3nt: TGTGCCAGTAGTATGAGTAGCCCGGGACAGGGCTACGAGCAGTACTTC
CDR3aa: CASSMSSPGQGYEQYF

d_gene: NA
j_gene: TRBJ1-6
abundance: NA
v_gene: TRBV10-1
CDR3nt: TGCGCCAGCAGTGAACGACAAAATTCACCCCTCCACTTT
CDR3aa: CASSERQNSPLHF

d_gene: NA
j_gene: TRBJ2-1
abundance: NA
v_gene: TRBV9
CDR3nt: TGTGCCAGCAGCGTAGGCACTAGCCCTTCTTATGAGCAGTTCTTC
CDR3aa: CASSVGTSPSYEQFF

d_gene: TRBD1
j_gene: TRBJ2-7
abundance: NA
v_gene: TRBV28
CDR3nt: TGTGCCAGCAGTTTCCGGGACAGGGGTTTCTTC
CDR3aa: CASSFRDRGFF

d_gene: NA
j_gene: TRBJ2-3
abundance: NA
v_gene: TRBV19
CDR3nt: TGTGCCAGTAACCGTGGAGGGAGGACAGATACGCAGTATTTT
CDR3aa: CASNRGGRTDTQYF

d_gene: NA
j_gene: TRBJ1-4
abundance: NA
v_gene: TRBV7-3
CDR3nt: TGTGCCAGCAGCTTGGGAGCTAATGAAAAACTGTTTTTT
CDR3aa: CASSLGANEKLFF

d_gene: NA
j_gene: TRBJ1-5
abundance: few
v_gene: TRBV30
CDR3nt: TGTGCCTGGAGTCCGGGTACAGGGATGGGCAATCAGCCCCAGCATTTT
CDR3aa: CAWSPGTGMGNQPQHF

d_gene: TRBD1
j_gene: TRBJ1-1
abundance: NA
v_gene: TRBV28
CDR3nt: TGTGCCAGCAGCCCCGACAGGGTCGGCAACACTGAAGCTTTCTTT
CDR3aa: CASSPDRVGNTEAFF

d_gene: TRBD1
j_gene: TRBJ2-2
abundance: NA
v_gene: TRBV27
CDR3nt: TGTGCCAGCAGTTTTCGGGACAGGGGGCGGTCCGGGGAGCTGTTTTTT
CDR3aa: CASSFRDRGRSGELFF

d_gene: NA
j_gene: TRBJ1-6
abundance: NA
v_gene: TRBV2
CDR3nt: TGTGCCAGCATGTTTGGGAACTCCTATAATTCACCCCTCCACTTT
CDR3aa: CASMFGNSYNSPLHF

d_gene: NA
j_gene: TRBJ1-5
abundance: NA
v_gene: TRBV7-2
CDR3nt: TGTGCCAGCAGCCCCGGCAGAGATCAGCCCCAGCATTTT
CDR3aa: CASSPGRDQPQHF

d_gene: NA
j_gene: TRBJ1-3
abundance: once
v_gene: TRBV18
CDR3nt: TGTGCCAGCTCACCGAACAGTGCGCTCTCTGGAAACACCATATATTTT
CDR3aa: CASSPNSALSGNTIYF